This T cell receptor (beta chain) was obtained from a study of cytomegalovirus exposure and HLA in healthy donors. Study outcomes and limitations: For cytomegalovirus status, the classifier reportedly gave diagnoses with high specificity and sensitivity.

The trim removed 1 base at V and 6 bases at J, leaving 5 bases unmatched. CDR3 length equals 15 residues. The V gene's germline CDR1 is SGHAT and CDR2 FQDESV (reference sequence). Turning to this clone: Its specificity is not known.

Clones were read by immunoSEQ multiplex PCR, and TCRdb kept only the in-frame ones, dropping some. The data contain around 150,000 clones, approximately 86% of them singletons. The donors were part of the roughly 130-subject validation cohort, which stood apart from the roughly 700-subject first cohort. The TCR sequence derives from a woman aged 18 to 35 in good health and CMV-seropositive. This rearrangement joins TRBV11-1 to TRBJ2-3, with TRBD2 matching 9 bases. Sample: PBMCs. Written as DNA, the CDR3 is TGTGCCAGCAGCTTAGTTGGCGGGGGGGCTGATACGCAGTATTTT. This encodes CASSLVGGGADTQYF. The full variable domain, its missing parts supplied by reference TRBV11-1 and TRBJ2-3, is EAEVAQSPRYKITEKSQAVAFWCDPISGHATLYWYRQILGQGPELLVQFQDESVVDDSQLPKDRFSAERLKGVDSTLKIQPAELGDSAMYLCASSLVGGGADTQYFGPGTRLTVL.